One T cell receptor (beta chain) is described in this entry. Its specificity is unknown. Primers for the PCR totalled 60 Vbeta and 13 Jbeta. Sequenced by immunoSEQ multiplex PCR; TCRdb stores in-frame clones only, minus some. The sample holds 100,000 or so clones. This entry belongs to a study of cytomegalovirus exposure and HLA in healthy donors. The study's findings and limits: Analysis was carried out at a later point, and it linked a missense DCLRE1C variant to TCR beta V- and J-gene trimming.

The specimen sequenced was PBMCs. The receptor was isolated from a woman aged 30 to 39 in good health and CMV-seronegative.

For the CDR3, the DNA is TGTGCCAGCAGCTTAGCGCGGGGGATAGCGGGAGGTTCAGATACGCAGTATTTT. It specifies CASSLARGIAGGSDTQYF. The chain employs TRBV7-2 and TRBJ2-3; 10 nucleotides match TRBD2. The J segment lost 4 bases and the V segment lost 0 bases, leaving 10 bases of the junction unmatched. CDR1 is SGHTA, CDR2 FQGNSA, per germline. CDR3 length equals 18 residues.